This T cell receptor beta chain was captured in a study of Ad26.COV2.S vaccination and SARS-CoV-2 variants (dated by TCRdb to 2020 to 2023). For the wider study: TCRbeta repertoire sequencing was used to assess the specificity and breadth of SARS-CoV-2-reactive T cell receptors after Ad26.COV2.S vaccination. A total of roughly 32 samples were included in the TCR-sequenced set, comprising around 19 Ad26.COV2.S vaccine recipients, 5 placebo recipients and 8 SARS-CoV-2 convalescent individuals.

Details on this clone: Its antigen is unknown. Base-call qualities are not available, and no considerably larger clone is one nucleotide away.

V was cut back by 6 bases and J by 6 bases, leaving a gap of 20 bases between them. The CDR1 and CDR2 encoded by the germline V gene (reference sequence) are LNHDA and SQIVND. The cysteine opens and the phenylalanine closes a CDR3 of 16 amino acids. The sequence is cut down to CDR3 DNA, 48 bases in frame from base 1. The immunoSEQ Assay was the method used to sequence TCRbeta CDR3 regions. After extraction, genomic DNA underwent amplification by bias-controlled multiplex PCR, followed by high-throughput sequencing. Regarding the original processing steps: To quantify the absolute abundance of each unique TCRbeta CDR3 region, sequences were collapsed and filtered. T cell fraction was estimated by normalizing TCRbeta template counts to usable DNA, with usable DNA measured through amplification of reference genes found in all nucleated cells. Repertoire TCRs were annotated as SARS-CoV-2-specific by exact matching of V gene, CDR3 amino acid sequence and J gene to a known reactive TCR set. The reference SARS-CoV-2 TCR set was obtained from MIRA and was filtered for enrichment in COVID-19-positive ImmuneCODE repertoires, whereby public or cross-reactive TCRs were removed. Using the MIRA antigens, annotated TCRs were further analysed by specific ORF or by position within an ORF. Breadth was defined as annotated unique rearrangements over total unique productive rearrangements; depth was the summed frequency of those rearrangements. Two-sided Wilcoxon rank-sum tests were used to compare TCR breadth between groups. This immuneACCESS table, as held by TCRdb, lists in-frame sequences with V and J called but not all clones. Of the missing ones, under half trace to an unresolved V gene in checked studies; the others have no known cause. V and J calls and clone size come straight from that table; D and trimming were deduced from the DNA. Across this sample there are about 97,000 clones, with about three quarters seen only once. Around a sixth of the sample lies in the top ten.

This sample's time point label indicates: individuals recovered from natural SARS-CoV-2 infection. Study-wide conclusions, independent of this receptor: Comparable non-spike TCR breadth was observed between vaccine and placebo recipients, consistent with only spike being contained in the vaccine. Substantial breadth of spike-specific CD8+ and CD4+ T cell responses was reported after vaccination. The authors noted that total T cell responses may have been underestimated by the TCR breadth and depth analyses. Ad26.COV2.S recipients had higher spike-specific TCR breadth than placebo recipients (P = 0.0014).

Rearrangement joined TRBV19 to TRBJ2-2; the D gene is possibly TRBD2, with 7 bases matching. The receptor was isolated from a human donor who had recovered from COVID-19. The sample was peripheral blood, taken after recovery from COVID-19. The CDR3 reads CASRPPGGRLSGELFF. The DNA is as follows: TGTGCCAGTAGGCCTCCCGGGGGGCGTCTCTCCGGGGAGCTGTTTTTT.